The T cell receptor beta chain described here comes from a study of blood T cell repertoires in COVID-19. Sequencing was performed with immunoSEQ multiplex PCR; in TCRdb, only in-frame clones are kept and a portion is missing. This table has around 40,000 clones, roughly nine tenths appearing once. Sequenced material: peripheral blood. This receptor was identified in a human donor in a cohort sampled during active COVID-19.

The CDR3, as DNA: TGTGCCAGCAGGGGTAGCGGGATCTACAATGAGCAGTTCTTC. Protein product: CASRGSGIYNEQFF. The V and J genes are TRBV2 and TRBJ2-1; 8 bases line up with TRBD2. Trimming removed 6 bases from V and 3 bases from J; junction bases left unmatched: 4. The length of the CDR3 is 14 residues. Germline CDR1 and CDR2: SNHLY and FYNNEI. The full variable domain, in which reference TRBV2 and TRBJ2-1 provide the parts outside the CDR3, is EPEVTQTPSHQVTQMGQEVILRCVPISNHLYFYWYRQILGQKVEFLVSFYNNEISEKSEIFDDQFSVERPDGSNFTLKIRSTKLEDSAMYFCASRGSGIYNEQFFGPGTRLTVL.